This TCR beta chain was found in a study of somatic mutations in cytotoxic T cells in rheumatoid arthritis. Turning to this clone: Its cognate antigen is unknown.

Flow cytometry served to check the purity of CD4+ and CD8+ cells, which were isolated by positive magnetic bead selection. The protocol was immunoSEQ multiplex PCR, while the TCRdb copy is restricted to in-frame clones and leaves out a portion. The sample records tens of thousands of clones, more than 85% being singletons. Germline-derived CDR1 and CDR2 are SGHRS and YFSETQ. V lost 5 bases, J lost 2 bases, and 11 bases lay in between. The CDR3 has 13 residues. Overall study findings and caveats: Measurement of CD8+ T-cell clonality revealed no significant difference between rheumatoid arthritis patients and age-matched healthy controls.

The sequence came from an adult with rheumatoid arthritis. The rearrangement uses TRBV5-1 and TRBJ2-7; D possibly corresponds to TRBD1 (5 bases). Input material: CD8+ T cells sorted from blood. The CDR3 loop reads CASRLAQAYEQYF. The CDR3 DNA follows: TGCGCCAGCAGGCTCGCACAGGCCTACGAGCAGTACTTC.